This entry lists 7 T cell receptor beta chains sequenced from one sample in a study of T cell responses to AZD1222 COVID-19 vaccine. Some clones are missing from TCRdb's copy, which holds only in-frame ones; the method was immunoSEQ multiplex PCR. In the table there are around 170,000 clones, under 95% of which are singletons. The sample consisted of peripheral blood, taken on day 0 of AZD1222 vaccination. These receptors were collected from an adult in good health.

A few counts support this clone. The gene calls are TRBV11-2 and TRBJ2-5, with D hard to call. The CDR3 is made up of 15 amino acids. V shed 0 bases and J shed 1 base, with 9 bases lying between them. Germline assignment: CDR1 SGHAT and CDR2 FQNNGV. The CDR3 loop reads CASSLEFQTQETQYF. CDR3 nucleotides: TGTGCCAGCAGCTTAGAATTCCAGACCCAAGAGACCCAGTACTTC.

As DNA, the CDR3 is TGTGCCAGCAGCTTAGCCAGGACTAACTATGGCTACACCTTC. Amino acid sequence: CASSLARTNYGYTF. V and J are TRBV7-2 and TRBJ1-2; D is ambiguous. CDR1 and CDR2 from the germline V gene are SGHTA and FQGNSA. V was cut by 0 bases and J by 0 bases, with 5 bases left in between. The CDR3 length is 14 residues.

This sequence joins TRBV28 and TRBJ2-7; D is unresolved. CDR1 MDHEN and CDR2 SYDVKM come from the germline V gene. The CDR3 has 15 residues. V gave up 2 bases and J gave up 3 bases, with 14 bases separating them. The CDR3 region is CASSLGPVGGYEQYF. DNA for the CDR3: TGTGCCAGCAGTTTAGGGCCGGTCGGCGGCTACGAGCAGTACTTC.

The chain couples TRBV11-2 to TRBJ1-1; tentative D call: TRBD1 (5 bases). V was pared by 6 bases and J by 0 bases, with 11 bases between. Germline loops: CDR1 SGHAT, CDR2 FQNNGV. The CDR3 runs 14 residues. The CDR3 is CASRPTGMNTEAFF. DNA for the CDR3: TGTGCCAGCAGACCAACAGGAATGAACACTGAAGCTTTCTTT. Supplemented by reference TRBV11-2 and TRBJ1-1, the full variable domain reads EAGVAQSPRYKIIEKRQSVAFWCNPISGHATLYWYQQILGQGPKLLIQFQNNGVVDDSQLPKDRFSAERLKGVDSTLKIQPAKLEDSAVYLCASRPTGMNTEAFFGQGTRLTVV.

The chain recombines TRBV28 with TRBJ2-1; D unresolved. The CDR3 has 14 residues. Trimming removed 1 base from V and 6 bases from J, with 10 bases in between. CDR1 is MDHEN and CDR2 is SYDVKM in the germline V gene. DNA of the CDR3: TGTGCCAGCAGTTTATTGTACGAGCGCAATGAGCAGTTCTTC. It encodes CASSLLYERNEQFF.

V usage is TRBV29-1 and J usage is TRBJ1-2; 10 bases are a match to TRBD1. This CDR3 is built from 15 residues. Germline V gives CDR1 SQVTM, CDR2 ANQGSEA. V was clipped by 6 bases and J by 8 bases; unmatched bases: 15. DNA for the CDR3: TGCAGCGTGGACGGGACAGGGGCTTTTTGGAGCGGCTACACCTTC. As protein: CSVDGTGAFWSGYTF.

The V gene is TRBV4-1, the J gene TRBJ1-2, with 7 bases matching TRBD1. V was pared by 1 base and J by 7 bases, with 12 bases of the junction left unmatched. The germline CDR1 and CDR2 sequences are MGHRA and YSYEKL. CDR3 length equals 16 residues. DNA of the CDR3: TGCGCCAGCAGCCAAGTTGTTTCGACAGGGAATAGTGGCTACACCTTC. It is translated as CASSQVVSTGNSGYTF.